This T cell receptor (beta chain) was observed in a study of shared clonotypes between healthy human individuals (TCRdb year 2020). In the study overall: A few men and a couple of women, aged 18 to 49 years, made up the cohort. Different laboratories and diverse techniques were used to prepare libraries and sequence TCR repertoires, to increase sequencing depth and limit assay-specific biases. To estimate repertoire size and how much clonotypes are shared between individuals, the study performed deep sequencing of blood TCR repertoires from 4 to 6 healthy adults. Each donor's leukapheresis produced roughly between about 0.8 and 10 billion PBMCs. For each donor, CD4 naive and CD4 memory were each given three plates, CD8 naive was given two plates, and CD8 memory was given one plate. The paper's findings and limits, for the study overall: Only blood was sampled, and tissue TCR repertoires likely differ from those in blood. Even with the large sequencing depth, rarefaction of the sorted-subset datasets indicated that sequencing was incomplete. The small number of donors limited the genetic and exposure-history diversity represented. Pairwise subsampling indicated that sequencing depth was expected to affect the degree of clonotype sharing among donors. Sharing across a few donors was observed for 5% to 6.5% of naive CD4, over 3% of naive CD8, over 2% of memory CD4, and about 0.4% of memory CD8 clonotypes. Clonotypes shared by all four sorted-subset donors showed higher generation probabilities than non-shared clonotypes. Naive subsets generally had larger estimated clonotype richness than memory subsets did.

Using the deep immunoSEQ assay, TCR CDR3 regions were amplified from genomic DNA by multiplex PCR. For each cell subset, the extracted genomic DNA was distributed evenly across all wells of several immunoSEQ 96-well plates, and each plate served as one replicate. For sorted subsets, each replicate PCR was loaded with 200 ng genomic DNA, equivalent to approximately 33,000 T cell genomes. Purified libraries were measured with a Qubit 3.0 fluorometer, size-checked on a Bioanalyzer 2100, and measured again with the KAPA Library Quantification kit. A separate single-read 150-cycle Illumina NextSeq 550 flow cell was used to sequence each immunoSEQ 96-well plate. The published analysis was carried out like this. Because the immunoSEQ output included only junctional sequences and no quality scores, the filtering could not be the same as the filtering used for full-length reads. Sequences were annotated with PyIR, a Python wrapper for IgBLAST v1.9, using IMGT germline references to assign V/J genes and CDR3. Reads with weak V/J assignments (E-value above 1e-6), missing CDR3, stop codons, out-of-frame junctions, or ambiguous translated residues were removed. V3J clonotypes were defined as sequences sharing an identical inferred V gene, J gene, and CDR3 amino acid sequence. The percentage overlap between two repertoires was calculated by dividing the number of shared unique clonotypes by the size of the smaller repertoire. Three approaches were used to assess repertoire richness: RTK rarefaction, the Chao1 estimator, and Recon v2.1 estimates of unobserved clonotypes. Generation probabilities were computed with OLGA for all TCRbeta clonotypes obtained by the gDNA method from a handful of donors. The immuneACCESS repertoire file appears here via TCRdb, limited to in-frame rearrangements. These files lack a portion of the clones; in checked studies, under half of the deficit traces to unresolved V genes, and the cause of the others is not known. V and J calls plus clone size are reproduced from that table; the DNA served to infer D and trimming. The sample profile shows 2,500,000 or so clones; just over 90% of them were found once. Of the sample, over 0.12% falls within the top ten clones.

Donors were healthy HIV-negative adults with no recently reported acute infections or vaccinations. All donors were Caucasian adults living in Nashville, Tennessee, USA. CD4+ T cells were enriched through magnetic negative selection, after which naive cells were positively selected on CD45RA and the remaining negative fraction served as the memory subset. Blood was obtained by leukapheresis, after which PBMCs were separated by Ficoll-Histopaque density gradient centrifugation and cryopreserved in liquid nitrogen vapor phase. Analytical flow cytometry was used to check the purity and quantity of each magnetically sorted T cell population. Genomic DNA was isolated from every sorted fraction and measured by UV absorbance on a Nanodrop 2000c. On this clone itself: This receptor's antigen is unknown. No much larger clone is present one base from it, and per-base qualities are unavailable.

The sequenced sample consisted of naive CD4+ T cells sorted from blood. Taken with the paper, the label for cell subset or site translates to: CD45RA+ positively selected. The receptor was isolated from a man younger than 35 in good health.

CDR3 loop: CASSKGLAGTDTQYF. In nucleotides, the sequence is TGTGCCAGCAGCAAGGGACTAGCGGGCACAGATACGCAGTATTTT. In this chain, TRBV6-1 is recombined with TRBJ2-3; 11 junctional bases match TRBD2. The germline V gene yields MNHNS for CDR1 and SASEGT for CDR2. Trimmed from V: 6 bases; trimmed from J: 1 base; junction bases lacking a gene match: 3. Spanning cysteine to phenylalanine, the CDR3 consists of 15 amino acids. CDR3 DNA is the only sequence kept; it has 45 bases, read in frame from the first base.